A few counts support the clone carrying this T cell receptor (beta chain). Its antigen remains unknown. V lost 7 bases and J lost 1, with 13 bases in between. The CDR3 is 14 residues long. Germline loops: CDR1 MNHNS, CDR2 SASEGT. Subjects aged 18 to 65 presented with newly diagnosed hyperthyroidism of less than 2 months' duration. RNA transcripts were the template for amplifying TCR beta CDR3 regions. The TCR CDR3 first-round RT-PCR relied on the HTBI primer set. TCRdb itself ran the multiplex PCR reads through MiXCR, one entry per CDR3 protein. The data contain more than 650,000 distinct CDR3 sequences, 11% to 15% of them singletons. This sample is drawn from a study of T cells in Graves' hyperthyroidism and ophthalmopathy. Broader study findings: Blood held most thyroid clonotypes expanded above 0.001 frequency.

The receptor was derived from a woman between 18 and 29 years old with Graves' hyperthyroidism. The specimen was blood. The chain joins TRBV6-1 to TRBJ1-1, with a possible D match to TRBD1 (6 bases). The CDR3 is CASTLVGGNTEAFF. CDR3 nucleotides: TGTGCCAGCACCTTGGTAGGGGGGAACACTGAAGCTTTCTTT.